What follows are 2 T cell receptor beta chains derived from one specimen sequenced in a study of shared T cell receptors in the human thymus. Data came from immunoSEQ multiplex PCR; TCRdb stores just in-frame clones and leaves some out. The data contain 700,000 to 750,000 clones, around 85% of them singletons. The same sample was also studied in work on human thymus T cells.

The source material was thymocytes. The source of these receptors is a girl less than two years old with a congenital heart defect.

Here the CDR3 DNA reads TGTGCCAGTCAGGGGCGGCCTCCCTACGAGCAGTACTTC. Translation gives CASQGRPPYEQYF. This chain connects TRBV2 to TRBJ2-7, with D perhaps TRBD1 (6 bases). The germline V gene has CDR1 SNHLY and CDR2 FYNNEI. The CDR3 loop spans 13 amino acids. The V end lost 9 bases, the J end lost 2 bases, and 14 bases lay between the germline ends.

The chain couples TRBV29-1 to TRBJ2-3; possible D gene TRBD2, 6 bases. CDR3 length: 17 amino acids. The V gene lost 4 bases and the J gene lost 0 bases, with 20 bases spanning the gap. Germline V lookup: CDR1 SQVTM, CDR2 ANQGSEA. CDR3 residues: CSVARRGLRSSTDTQYF. DNA of the CDR3: TGCAGCGTTGCACGGAGGGGCCTTAGATCTAGCACAGATACGCAGTATTTT.